Listed below are T cell receptor beta chains from one sample, sequenced in a study of human T cells and chemical hapten exposure. TCRdb redid the calling of the RACE reads with MiXCR, one entry per CDR3 protein. The sample yields some 81,000 distinct CDR3 sequences, approximately 10% seen once. The sample was whole blood, taken in connection with sensitization to the hapten diphenylcyclopropenone (DPC). These receptors all stem from a man aged 18 to 30 with alopecia areata. Some clones in this sample may be carry-over from other donors' samples. The conserved cysteine and the conserved F or W are not part of the CDR3 here. The D gene is left open where the match is weak. Clone size, where shown, is once, few, many, or a class for clones that have expanded.

>-|TRBD1|TRBJ2-6|TRBV9
ASNRGGANVLT
>-|TRBD1|TRBJ2-1|TRBV5-1
ASSTQGADEQF
>few|-|TRBJ1-6|TRBV4-3
ASSQENYNSPLH
>many|TRBD1|TRBJ2-1|TRBV29-1
SVGQGLSYNEQF
>-|-|TRBJ2-1|TRBV20-1
SAATRLYNEQF
>many|-|TRBJ1-1|TRBV12-3/TRBV12-4
ASSFWDATEAF
>many|-|TRBJ2-1|TRBV7-9
ASSFWAGVVSEQF
>-|-|TRBJ1-2|TRBV15
ATSTLPTGANYGYT
>many|-|TRBJ2-1|TRBV6-6
ASRSGTSGYNEQF
>-|-|TRBJ2-5|TRBV10-3
AISISGTRYQETQY
>-|-|TRBJ1-5|TRBV7-8
ASRRSGGRATYQPQH
>few|-|TRBJ2-7|TRBV5-6
ASSLEGVPSSYEQY
>-|-|TRBJ2-4|TRBV2
ASTQSTLQY
>many|-|TRBJ2-7|TRBV11-2
ASSRGQFSYEQY
>few|TRBD1|TRBJ1-2|TRBV29-1
SVYRTGDGYT
>many|-|TRBJ2-5|TRBV6-2/TRBV6-3
ASKRDGQETQY
>many|-|TRBJ2-2|TRBV7-9
ASSSRGGHAANTGELF
>many|-|TRBJ2-2|TRBV7-9
ASSFGQHGELF
>-|-|TRBJ2-2|TRBV11-2
ASSFRGTGELF
>many|-|TRBJ2-2|TRBV7-3
ASSPLGVSGELF
>few|-|TRBJ1-2|TRBV7-9
ASSATPRSYGYT
>-|-|TRBJ2-1|TRBV11-2
ASSLLTGSLEQF
>few|-|TRBJ1-1|TRBV9
ASSVEGLRTEAF
>-|-|TRBJ1-4|TRBV29-1
SVTVATNEKLF
>-|TRBD1|TRBJ2-2|TRBV2
ASSDADRGLNTGELF
>many|TRBD1|TRBJ2-1|TRBV29-1
SVEEPGQGWSYNEQF
>many|-|TRBJ1-2|TRBV7-9
ASSLDPGVYGYT